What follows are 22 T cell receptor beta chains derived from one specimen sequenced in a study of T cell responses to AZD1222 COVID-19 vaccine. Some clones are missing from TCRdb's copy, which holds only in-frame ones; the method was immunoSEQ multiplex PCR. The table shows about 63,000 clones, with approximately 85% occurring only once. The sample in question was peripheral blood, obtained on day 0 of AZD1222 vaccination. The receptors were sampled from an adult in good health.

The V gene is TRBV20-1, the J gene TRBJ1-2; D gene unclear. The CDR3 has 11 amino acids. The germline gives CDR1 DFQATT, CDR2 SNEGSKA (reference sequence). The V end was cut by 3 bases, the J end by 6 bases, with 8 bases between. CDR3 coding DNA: TGCAGTGCTAGGTTTCGGGATGGCTACACCTTC. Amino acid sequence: CSARFRDGYTF.

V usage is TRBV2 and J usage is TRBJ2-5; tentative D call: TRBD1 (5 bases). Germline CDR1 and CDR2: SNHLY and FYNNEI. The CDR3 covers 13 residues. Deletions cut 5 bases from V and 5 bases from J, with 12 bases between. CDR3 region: CASSSDSRETQYF. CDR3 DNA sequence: TGTGCCAGCAGTTCCGACAGCCGGGAGACCCAGTACTTC.

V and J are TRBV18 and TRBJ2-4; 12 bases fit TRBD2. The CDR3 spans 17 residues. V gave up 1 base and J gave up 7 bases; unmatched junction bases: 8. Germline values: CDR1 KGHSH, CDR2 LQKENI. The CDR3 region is CASSPLLAGGLPNIQYF. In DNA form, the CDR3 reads TGTGCCAGCTCACCACTGCTAGCGGGGGGGCTACCCAACATTCAGTACTTC. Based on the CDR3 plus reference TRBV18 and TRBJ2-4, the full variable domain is NAGVMQNPRHLVRRRGQEARLRCSPMKGHSHVYWYRQLPEEGLKFMVYLQKENIIDESGMPKERFSAEFPKEGPSILRIQQVVRGDSAAYFCASSPLLAGGLPNIQYFGAGTRLSVL.

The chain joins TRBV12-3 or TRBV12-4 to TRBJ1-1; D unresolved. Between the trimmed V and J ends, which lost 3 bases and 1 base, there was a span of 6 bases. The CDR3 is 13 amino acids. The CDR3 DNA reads TGTGCCAGCAGTTTCTCACAGAACACTGAAGCTTTCTTT. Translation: CASSFSQNTEAFF.

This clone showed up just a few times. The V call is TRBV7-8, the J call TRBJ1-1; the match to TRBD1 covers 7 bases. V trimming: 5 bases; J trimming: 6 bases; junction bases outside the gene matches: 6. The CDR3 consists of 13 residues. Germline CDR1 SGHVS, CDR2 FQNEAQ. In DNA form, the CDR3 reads TGTGCCAGCAGCACCCGACAGGGTGCTGAAGCTTTCTTT. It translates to CASSTRQGAEAFF. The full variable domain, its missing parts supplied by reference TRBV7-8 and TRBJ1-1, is GAGVSQSPRYKVAKRGQDVALRCDPISGHVSLFWYQQALGQGPEFLTYFQNEAQLDKSGLPSDRFFAERPEGSVSTLKIQRTQQEDSAVYLCASSTRQGAEAFFGQGTRLTVV.

DNA of the CDR3: TGCGCCAGCAGCCCCACACGAGCGTCCTACGAGCAGTACTTC. This codes for CASSPTRASYEQYF. The chain links TRBV5-1 to TRBJ2-7; no clear D gene. V shed 4 bases and J shed 1 base, with 12 bases lying between them. Germline CDR1 and CDR2: SGHRS and YFSETQ. The CDR3 has 14 residues.

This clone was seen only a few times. CDR3 amino acids: CASSFRGTPTVNYGYTF. The CDR3 nucleotides read TGTGCCAGCAGTTTCCGAGGGACACCGACAGTCAACTATGGCTACACCTTC. The V call is TRBV27, the J call TRBJ1-2, with TRBD1 as a possible D gene (6 bases). Deletions cut 3 bases from V and 2 bases from J, with 19 bases between. Germline V gives CDR1 MNHEY, CDR2 SMNVEV (reference sequence). This CDR3 contains 17 residues.

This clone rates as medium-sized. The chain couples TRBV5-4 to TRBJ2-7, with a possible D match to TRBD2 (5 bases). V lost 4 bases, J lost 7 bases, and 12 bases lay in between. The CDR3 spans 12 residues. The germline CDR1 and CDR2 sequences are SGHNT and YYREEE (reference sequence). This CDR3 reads CASSQSGGEQYF. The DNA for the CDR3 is TGTGCCAGCAGCCAAAGCGGTGGGGAGCAGTACTTC.

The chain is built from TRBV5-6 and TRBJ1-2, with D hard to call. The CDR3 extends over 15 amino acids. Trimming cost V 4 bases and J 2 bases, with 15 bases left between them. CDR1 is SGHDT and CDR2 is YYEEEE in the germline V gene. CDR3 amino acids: CASSLDGLRNYGYTF. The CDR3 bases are TGTGCCAGCAGCCTCGATGGCTTAAGGAACTATGGCTACACCTTC.

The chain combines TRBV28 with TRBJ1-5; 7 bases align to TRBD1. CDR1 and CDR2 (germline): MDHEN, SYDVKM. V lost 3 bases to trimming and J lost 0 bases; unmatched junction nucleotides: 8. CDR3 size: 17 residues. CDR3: CASSFRGQYYSNQPQHF. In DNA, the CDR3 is TGTGCCAGCAGTTTTAGGGGACAGTATTATAGCAATCAGCCCCAGCATTTT. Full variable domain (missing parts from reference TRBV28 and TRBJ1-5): DVKVTQSSRYLVKRTGEKVFLECVQDMDHENMFWYRQDPGLGLRLIYFSYDVKMKEKGDIPEGYSVSREKKERFSLILESASTNQTSMYLCASSFRGQYYSNQPQHFGDGTRLSIL.

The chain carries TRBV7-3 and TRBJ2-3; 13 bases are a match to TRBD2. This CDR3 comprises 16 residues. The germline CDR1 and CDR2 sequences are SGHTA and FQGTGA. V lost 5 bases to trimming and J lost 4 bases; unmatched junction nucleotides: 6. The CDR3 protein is CASSILAGGPPDTQYF. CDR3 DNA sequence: TGTGCCAGCAGCATACTAGCGGGGGGGCCCCCAGATACGCAGTATTTT.

The CDR3 nucleotides are TGTGCCAGCTCACTTTTGGGTGAGACCCAGTACTTC. Translating it yields CASSLLGETQYF. V usage is TRBV18 and J usage is TRBJ2-5, with D uncertain. Germline assignment: CDR1 KGHSH and CDR2 LQKENI. CDR3 size: 12 residues. Trimming took 4 bases from V and 5 from J, leaving 8 bases between them.

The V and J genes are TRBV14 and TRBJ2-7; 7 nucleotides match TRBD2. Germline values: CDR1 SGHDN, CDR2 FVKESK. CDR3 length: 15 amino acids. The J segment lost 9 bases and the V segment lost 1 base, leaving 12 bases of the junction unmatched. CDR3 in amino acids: CASSQVIAGALWQYF. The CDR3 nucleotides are TGTGCCAGCAGCCAAGTTATAGCGGGTGCGTTGTGGCAGTACTTC.

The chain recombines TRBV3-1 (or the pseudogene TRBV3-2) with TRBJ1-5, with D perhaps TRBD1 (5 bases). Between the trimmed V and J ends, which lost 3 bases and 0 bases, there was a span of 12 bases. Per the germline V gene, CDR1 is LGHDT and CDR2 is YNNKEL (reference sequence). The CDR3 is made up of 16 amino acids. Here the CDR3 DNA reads TGTGCCAGCAGCCAGTCCGGGACCCTTAGCAATCAGCCCCAGCATTTT. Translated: CASSQSGTLSNQPQHF.

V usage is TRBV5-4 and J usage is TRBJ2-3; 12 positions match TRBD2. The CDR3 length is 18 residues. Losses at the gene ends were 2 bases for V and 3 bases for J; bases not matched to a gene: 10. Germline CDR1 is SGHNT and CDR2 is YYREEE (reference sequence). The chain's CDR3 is CASSLPPRLAGVTDTQYF. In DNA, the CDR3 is TGTGCCAGCAGCTTACCCCCGCGACTAGCGGGGGTGACAGATACGCAGTATTTT.

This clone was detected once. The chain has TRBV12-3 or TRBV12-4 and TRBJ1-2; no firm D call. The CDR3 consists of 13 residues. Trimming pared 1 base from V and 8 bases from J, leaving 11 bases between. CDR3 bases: TGTGCCAGCAGTTTAGACGGAGGGAAGGGCTACACCTTC. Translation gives CASSLDGGKGYTF.

CDR3 in DNA: TGTGCCAGCAGTTCCCGGGGGCTATGGGATACGCAGTATTTT. Its protein product is CASSSRGLWDTQYF. The J gene is TRBJ2-3, the V gene TRBV27; D is possibly TRBD1 or TRBD2 (6 bases each). Germline lookup yields CDR1 MNHEY and CDR2 SMNVEV (reference sequence). The CDR3 has 14 residues. V shed 4 bases and J shed 6 bases, with 14 bases lying between them.

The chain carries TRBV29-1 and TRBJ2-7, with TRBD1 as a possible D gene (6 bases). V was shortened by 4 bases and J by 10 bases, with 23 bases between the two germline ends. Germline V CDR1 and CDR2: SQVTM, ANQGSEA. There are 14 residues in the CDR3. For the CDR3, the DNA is TGCAGCGTTGCCTCAACAGGGATTCATGGGTACCAGTACTTC. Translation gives CSVASTGIHGYQYF.

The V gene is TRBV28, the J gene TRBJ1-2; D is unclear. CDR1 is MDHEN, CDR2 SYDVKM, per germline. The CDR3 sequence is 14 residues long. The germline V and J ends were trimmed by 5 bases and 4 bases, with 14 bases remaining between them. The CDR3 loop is CASSLPGRLYGYTF. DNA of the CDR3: TGTGCCAGCAGTCTACCGGGGAGGCTCTATGGCTACACCTTC.

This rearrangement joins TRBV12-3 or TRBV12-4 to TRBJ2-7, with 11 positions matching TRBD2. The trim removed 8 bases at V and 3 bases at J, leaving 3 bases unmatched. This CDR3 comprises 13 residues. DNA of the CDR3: TGTGCCAGCCGGCTAGCGGGGGGCTACGAGCAGTACTTC. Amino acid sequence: CASRLAGGYEQYF.

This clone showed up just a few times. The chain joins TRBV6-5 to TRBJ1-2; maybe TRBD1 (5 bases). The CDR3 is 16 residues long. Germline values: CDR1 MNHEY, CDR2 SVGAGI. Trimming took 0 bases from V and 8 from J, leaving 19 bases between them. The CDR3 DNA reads TGTGCCAGCAGTTACTCGAACGTAGGGGCGCGCGGCGGCTACACCTTC. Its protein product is CASSYSNVGARGGYTF.

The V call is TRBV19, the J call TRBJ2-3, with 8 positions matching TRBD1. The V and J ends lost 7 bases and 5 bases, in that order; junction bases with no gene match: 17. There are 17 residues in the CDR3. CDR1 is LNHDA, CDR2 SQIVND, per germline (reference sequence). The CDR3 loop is CASISGTGRPEGDTQYF. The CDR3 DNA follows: TGTGCCAGTATCTCGGGGACAGGACGGCCCGAAGGAGATACGCAGTATTTT.